This T cell receptor (beta chain) was recorded in a study of CD8+ T cells in alopecia areata listed by TCRdb under 2018. For context, the study as a whole: Female C3H/HeJ recipients, roughly 6-11 weeks old, were grafted with skin from C3H/HeJ donors with spontaneous alopecia (roughly 6-12 months old). Amplification of TCRbeta CDR3 regions was done by immunoSEQ multiplex PCR using 35 Vbeta forward primers and 13 Jbeta reverse primers. RNA was obtained with the PAXgene miRNA kit for fixed scalp, the miRNeasy kit for PBMCs, and the RNeasy kit for mouse skin. On the human side, TCRbeta sequencing was run on scalp tissue and on sorted CD4+ and CD8+ peripheral blood T cells from healthy controls and from alopecia areata patients with either patchy or totalis/universalis disease. High-throughput TCRbeta sequencing was used to examine T cell clonal expansion in alopecia areata in both the C3H/HeJ mouse model and human patients. Scalp clonality was compared across normal scalp (n=4), patchy alopecia areata scalp (n=8), and alopecia totalis/universalis scalp (n=8).

V loses 4 bases, J loses 3 bases, and the germline ends lie 7 bases apart. The germline V gene (reference sequence) provides CDR1 LGHNA and CDR2 YNLKQL. There are 14 amino acids in the CDR3, from cysteine to phenylalanine inclusive. Only the CDR3 bases that were read are kept: 33 of them, in frame from base 1. Only a few counts were recorded for this clone. What this receptor recognizes is not known. Gene names and germline sequences refer to the mouse in this case. The CDR3 end lies 3 residues beyond the end of the read and is filled in from the germline J gene. This same CDR3 is encoded by further DNA sequences in the sample. Summary of the overall study and its limitations: Compared with normal scalp, lesional scalp had higher clonality and more expanded CD8+ clones, particularly in alopecia totalis/universalis, a pattern that suggests antigenic drive. Compared with mice, TCR sequences shared between patients were less clear, possibly partly because of HLA diversity across the patient population. Unlike mouse skin, where gammadelta T cells dominate, normal human skin contains resident alphabeta T cells that get sequenced too, which complicates analysis of the scalp TCR repertoire.

Cells from pooled mouse cutaneous lymph nodes were stained for CD4, CD8alpha, NKG2D, NKG2ACE and other markers and then sorted on a BD Influx. Receptor amplification or capture employed the immunoSEQ multiplex PCR assay. To provide template for TCR sequencing, every sample had RNA extracted and reverse transcribed into cDNA. First-strand cDNA was synthesized with SuperScript III using a 2:1 mix of oligo-dT and random hexamers. Amplification bias was assessed with a synthetic immune receptor repertoire, and residual bias was removed computationally. Libraries were sequenced on Illumina HiSeq using 60 bp reads that covered the CDR3 and were read from J toward V. Regarding the original processing steps: Raw reads were preprocessed to remove errors, and CDR3 was defined according to IMGT conventions as the region from the conserved cysteine to phenylalanine. Clonality was computed by normalizing Shannon entropy by log2 of the number of productive unique TCRs and subtracting the result from 1. Whether scalp clones were CD4 or CD8 was inferred by matching scalp TCRbeta sequences against CD4 and CD8 repertoires sorted from blood. Here the immuneACCESS table is served through TCRdb, limited to in-frame sequences with V and J called. Missing clones are a known gap in these copies; in checked studies unresolved V genes cover under half, and the rest lacks a known reason. That table gives V, J and clone size, and the DNA gave D and trimming. The table gives under 350,000 clones for this sample, with none occurring only once. Of the sample, around 1.2% falls within the top ten clones.

The chain employs TRBV5 and TRBJ1-6; the D region possibly corresponds to TRBD1 (6 bases align). TRBJ1-6 is an open reading frame whose function is uncertain. The sequence derives from a C3H/HeJ mouse with alopecia areata. This strain has the MHC haplotype H2-k. The sample consisted of CD4+ T cells sorted from a lymph node. Partial CDR3 DNA: TGTGCCAGCAGCCCCAGGGGCTATAATTCGCCC. Translated, it reads CASSPRGYNSP. The complete CDR3 reads CASSPRGYNSPLYF.